Reported below is one T cell receptor (beta chain). Clones were sequenced by immunoSEQ multiplex PCR, and TCRdb holds only the in-frame ones, with some missing. The sample includes fewer than 350,000 clones, approximately 85% seen only once; the top ten take about 8.5%. Germline values: CDR1 SGHDT, CDR2 YYEEEE. Trimming removed 3 bases from V and 7 bases from J, with 17 bases in between. CDR3 size: 15 residues. The data stem from a study of blood T cell repertoires in COVID-19. Looking at the study overall: Samples representing acute and convalescent COVID-19 were sourced from the United States, Italy and Spain.

V and J are TRBV5-6 and TRBJ2-1; D unclear. This clonotype originated in a man aged 18-30 years with active or convalescent COVID-19. Sequenced input: peripheral blood. CDR3 DNA: TGTGCCAGCAGCTCGAACATAGAGACTCGGAATGAGCAGTTCTTC. Its translation: CASSSNIETRNEQFF.